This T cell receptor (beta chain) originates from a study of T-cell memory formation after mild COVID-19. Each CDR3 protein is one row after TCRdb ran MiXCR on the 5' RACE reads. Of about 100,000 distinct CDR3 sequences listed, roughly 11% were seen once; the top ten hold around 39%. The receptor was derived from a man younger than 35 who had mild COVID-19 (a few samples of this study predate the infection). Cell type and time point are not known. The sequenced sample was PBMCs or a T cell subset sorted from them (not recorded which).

CDR3 nucleotide sequence: TGTGCCAGCAGGGGGGATGGTATCGGGGGGAATGAGCAGTTCTTC. This gives the protein CASRGDGIGGNEQFF. This chain joins TRBV4-2 and TRBJ2-1; 7 bases line up with TRBD2. Trimming took 6 bases from V and 7 from J; bases not matched to a gene: 12. Germline V CDR1 and CDR2: LGHNA, YNFKEQ. The CDR3 has 15 amino acids.